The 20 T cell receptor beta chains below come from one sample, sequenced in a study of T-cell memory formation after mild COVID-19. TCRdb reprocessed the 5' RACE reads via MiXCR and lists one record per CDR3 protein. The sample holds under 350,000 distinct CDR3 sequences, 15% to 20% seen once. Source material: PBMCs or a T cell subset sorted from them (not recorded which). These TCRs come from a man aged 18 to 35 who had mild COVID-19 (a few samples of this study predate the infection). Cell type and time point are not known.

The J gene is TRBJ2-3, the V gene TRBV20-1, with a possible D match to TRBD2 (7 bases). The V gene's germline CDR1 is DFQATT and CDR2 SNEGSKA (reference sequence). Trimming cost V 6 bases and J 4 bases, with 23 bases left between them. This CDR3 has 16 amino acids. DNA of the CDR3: TGCAGTGCCCCCCTAGGCGGGGGCGCTCCTGCAGATACGCAGTATTTT. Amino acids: CSAPLGGGAPADTQYF.

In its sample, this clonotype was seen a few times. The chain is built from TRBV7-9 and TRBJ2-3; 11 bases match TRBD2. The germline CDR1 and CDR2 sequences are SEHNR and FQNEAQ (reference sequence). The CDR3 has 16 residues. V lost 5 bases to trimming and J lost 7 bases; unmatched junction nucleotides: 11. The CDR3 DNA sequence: TGTGCCAGCAGCCCACACGGGACTAGCGGAGCGAATACGCAGTATTTT. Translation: CASSPHGTSGANTQYF. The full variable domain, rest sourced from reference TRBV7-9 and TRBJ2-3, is DTGVSQNPRHKITKRGQNVTFRCDPISEHNRLYWYRQTLGQGPEFLTYFQNEAQLEKSRLLSDRFSAERPKGSFSTLEIQRTEQGDSAMYLCASSPHGTSGANTQYFGPGTRLTVL.

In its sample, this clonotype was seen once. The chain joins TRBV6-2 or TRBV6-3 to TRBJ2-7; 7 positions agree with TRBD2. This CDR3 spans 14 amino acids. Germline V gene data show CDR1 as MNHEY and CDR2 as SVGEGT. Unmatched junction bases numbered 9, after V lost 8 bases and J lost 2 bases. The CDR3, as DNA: TGTGCCAGCTCCCTGGGAGCGGGGACCTACGAGCAGTACGTC. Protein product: CASSLGAGTYEQYV.

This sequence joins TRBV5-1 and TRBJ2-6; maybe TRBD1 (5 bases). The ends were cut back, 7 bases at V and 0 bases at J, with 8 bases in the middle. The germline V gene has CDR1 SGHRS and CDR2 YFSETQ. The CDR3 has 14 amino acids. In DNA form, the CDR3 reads TGCGCCAGCGACAGCGACTCTGGGGCCAACGTCCTGACTTTC. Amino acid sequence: CASDSDSGANVLTF.

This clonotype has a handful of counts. CDR3 bases: TGCAGTGCCCCAAAGCAGGGAAAGAACACTGAAGCTTTCTTT. This encodes CSAPKQGKNTEAFF. The rearrangement joins TRBV20-1 to TRBJ1-1; maybe TRBD1 (5 bases). Trimming took off 6 bases at V and 1 base at J, with 15 bases between the two ends. CDR3 length equals 14 residues. The germline gives CDR1 DFQATT, CDR2 SNEGSKA (reference sequence).

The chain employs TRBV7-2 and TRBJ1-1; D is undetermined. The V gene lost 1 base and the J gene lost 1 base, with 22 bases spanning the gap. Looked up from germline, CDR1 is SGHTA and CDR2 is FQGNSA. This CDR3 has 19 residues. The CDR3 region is CASSLVVGLRLGENTEAFF. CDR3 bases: TGTGCCAGCAGCTTAGTTGTGGGTTTACGACTTGGCGAGAACACTGAAGCTTTCTTT.

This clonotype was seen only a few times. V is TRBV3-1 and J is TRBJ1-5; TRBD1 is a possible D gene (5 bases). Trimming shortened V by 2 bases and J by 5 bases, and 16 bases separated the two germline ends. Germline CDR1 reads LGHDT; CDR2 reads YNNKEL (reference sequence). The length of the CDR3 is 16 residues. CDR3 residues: CASSQRIRTRYQPQHF. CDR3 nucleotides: TGTGCCAGCAGCCAAAGAATTAGGACACGATATCAGCCCCAGCATTTT. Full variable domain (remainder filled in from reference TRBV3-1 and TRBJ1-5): DTAVSQTPKYLVTQMGNDKSIKCEQNLGHDTMYWYKQDSKKFLKIMFSYNNKELIINETVPNRFSPKSPDKAHLNLHINSLELGDSAVYFCASSQRIRTRYQPQHFGDGTRLSIL.

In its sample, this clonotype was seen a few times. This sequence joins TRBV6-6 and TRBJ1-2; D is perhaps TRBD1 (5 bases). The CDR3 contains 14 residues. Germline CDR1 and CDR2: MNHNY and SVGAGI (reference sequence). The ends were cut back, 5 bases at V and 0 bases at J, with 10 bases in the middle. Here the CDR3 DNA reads TGTGCCAGCAGTCGAGGGACCACTAACTATGGCTACACCTTC. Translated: CASSRGTTNYGYTF.

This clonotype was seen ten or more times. The CDR3 DNA is TGTGCCAGCAGTGAACTAGCGGGGGGGCCCGGGGAGCTGTTTTTT. Translation gives CASSELAGGPGELFF. This chain uses TRBV6-1 with TRBJ2-2; 12 bases map to TRBD2. The ends lost 2 bases at V and 6 bases at J; junction bases unmatched: 1. Germline CDR1 is MNHNS and CDR2 is SASEGT. The CDR3 has 15 amino acids.

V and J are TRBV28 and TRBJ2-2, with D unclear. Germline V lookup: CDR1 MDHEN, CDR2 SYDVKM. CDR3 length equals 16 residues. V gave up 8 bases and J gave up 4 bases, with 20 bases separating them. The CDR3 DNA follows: TGTGCCAGCGTCGTCTCAGGAAGTAAGGGCACCGGGGAGCTGTTTTTT. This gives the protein CASVVSGSKGTGELFF.

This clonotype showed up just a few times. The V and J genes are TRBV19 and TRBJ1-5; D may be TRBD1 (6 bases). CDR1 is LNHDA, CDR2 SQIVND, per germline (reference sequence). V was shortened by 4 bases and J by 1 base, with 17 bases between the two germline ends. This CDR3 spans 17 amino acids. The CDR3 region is CASSTVHRAVSNQPQHF. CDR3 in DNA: TGTGCCAGTAGTACAGTTCACAGGGCGGTGAGCAATCAGCCCCAGCATTTT.

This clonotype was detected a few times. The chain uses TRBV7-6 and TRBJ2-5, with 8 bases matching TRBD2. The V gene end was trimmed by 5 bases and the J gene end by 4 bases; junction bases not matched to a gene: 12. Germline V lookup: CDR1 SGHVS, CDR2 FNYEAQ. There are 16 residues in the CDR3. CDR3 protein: CASSLPEAGDLETQYF. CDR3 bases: TGTGCCAGCAGCCTACCGGAAGCGGGGGACTTAGAGACCCAGTACTTC.

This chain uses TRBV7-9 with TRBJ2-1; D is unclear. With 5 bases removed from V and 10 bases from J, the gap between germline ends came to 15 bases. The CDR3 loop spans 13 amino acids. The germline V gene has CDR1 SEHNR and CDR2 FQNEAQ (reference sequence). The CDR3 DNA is TGTGCCAGCAGCCTTGGAATAGCCAGGGAGCAGTTCTTC. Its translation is CASSLGIAREQFF.

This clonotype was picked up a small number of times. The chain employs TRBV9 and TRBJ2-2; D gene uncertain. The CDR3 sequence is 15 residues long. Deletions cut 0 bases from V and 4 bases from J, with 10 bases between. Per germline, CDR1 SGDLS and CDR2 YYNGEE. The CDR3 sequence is CASSVETSGTGELFF. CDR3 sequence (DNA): TGTGCCAGCAGCGTAGAGACTTCTGGCACCGGGGAGCTGTTTTTT.

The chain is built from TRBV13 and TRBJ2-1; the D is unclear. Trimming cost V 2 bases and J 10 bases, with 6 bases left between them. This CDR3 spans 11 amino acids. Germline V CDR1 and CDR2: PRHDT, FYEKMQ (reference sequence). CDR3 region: CASSLLREQFF. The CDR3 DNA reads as TGTGCCAGCAGCTTACTCCGGGAGCAGTTCTTC.

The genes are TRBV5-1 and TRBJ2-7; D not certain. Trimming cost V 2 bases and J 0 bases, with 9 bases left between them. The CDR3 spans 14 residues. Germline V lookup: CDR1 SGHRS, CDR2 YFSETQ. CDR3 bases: TGCGCCAGCAGCTTCTCTGTCGGCTCCTACGAGCAGTACTTC. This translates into CASSFSVGSYEQYF.

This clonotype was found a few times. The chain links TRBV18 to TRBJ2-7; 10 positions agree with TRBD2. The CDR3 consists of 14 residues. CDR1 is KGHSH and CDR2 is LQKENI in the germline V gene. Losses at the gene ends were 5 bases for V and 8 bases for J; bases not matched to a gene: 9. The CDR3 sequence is CASSDSGREGKQYV. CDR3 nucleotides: TGTGCCAGCTCAGACAGCGGGAGGGAGGGAAAGCAGTACGTC.

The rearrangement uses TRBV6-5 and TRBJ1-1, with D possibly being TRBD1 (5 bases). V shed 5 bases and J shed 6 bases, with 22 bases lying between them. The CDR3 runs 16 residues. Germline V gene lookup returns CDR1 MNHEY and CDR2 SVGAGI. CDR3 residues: CASSLGSWGGSAEAFF. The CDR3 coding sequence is TGTGCCAGCAGTCTAGGCAGCTGGGGGGGGAGCGCTGAAGCTTTCTTT.

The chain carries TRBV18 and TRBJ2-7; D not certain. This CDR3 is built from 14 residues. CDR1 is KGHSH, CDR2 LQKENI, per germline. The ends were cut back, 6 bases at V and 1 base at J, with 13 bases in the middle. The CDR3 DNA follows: TGTGCCAGCTCCACCGGCCCTTCTTCCTACGAGCAGTACTTC. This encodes CASSTGPSSYEQYF.

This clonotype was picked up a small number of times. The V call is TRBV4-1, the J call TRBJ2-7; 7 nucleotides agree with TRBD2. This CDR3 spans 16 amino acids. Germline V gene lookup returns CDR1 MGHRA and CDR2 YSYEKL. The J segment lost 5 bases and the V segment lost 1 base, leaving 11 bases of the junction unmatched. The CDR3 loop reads CASSQVRLAATDEQYF. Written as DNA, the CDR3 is TGCGCCAGCAGCCAAGTTCGACTAGCCGCGACAGACGAGCAGTACTTC.